This T cell receptor (beta chain) was identified in a study of CD8+ T cells in alopecia areata. Sorting separated CD4+ and CD8+ T cells out of PBMCs. The CDR3 length is 12 residues. V lost 6 bases, J lost 4 bases, and 3 bases stayed unmatched. The germline V gene encodes CDR1 SQVTM and CDR2 ANQGSEA. Extracted RNA was reverse transcribed, and the resulting cDNA served as sequencing template. Measured with immunoSEQ multiplex PCR; TCRdb has only the in-frame clones, and not every one. The table lists around 100,000 clones, roughly 53% of them singletons. The chain employs TRBV29-1 and TRBJ1-1, with 9 bases matching TRBD1. This clonotype was sampled from a human donor in good health. Sequenced input: CD4+ T cells sorted from blood. CDR3 DNA: TGCAGCGTAAAGACAGGGGGCACTGAAGCTTTCTTT. It translates to CSVKTGGTEAFF.